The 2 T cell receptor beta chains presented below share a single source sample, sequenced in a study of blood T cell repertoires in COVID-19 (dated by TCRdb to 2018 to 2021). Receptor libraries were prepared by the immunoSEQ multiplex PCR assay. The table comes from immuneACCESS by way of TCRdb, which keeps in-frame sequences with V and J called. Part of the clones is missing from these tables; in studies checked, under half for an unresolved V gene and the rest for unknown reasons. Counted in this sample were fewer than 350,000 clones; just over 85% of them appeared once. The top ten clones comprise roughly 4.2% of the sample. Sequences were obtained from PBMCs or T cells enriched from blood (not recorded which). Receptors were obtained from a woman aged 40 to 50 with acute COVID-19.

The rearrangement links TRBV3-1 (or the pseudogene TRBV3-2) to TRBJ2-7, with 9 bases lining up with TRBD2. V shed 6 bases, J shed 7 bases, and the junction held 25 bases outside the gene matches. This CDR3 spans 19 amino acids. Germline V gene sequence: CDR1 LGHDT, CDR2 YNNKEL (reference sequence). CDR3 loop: CASRPYQPLYRGRASEQYF. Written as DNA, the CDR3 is TGTGCCAGCAGACCATATCAGCCCCTTTACCGCGGGAGGGCGTCGGAGCAGTACTTC.

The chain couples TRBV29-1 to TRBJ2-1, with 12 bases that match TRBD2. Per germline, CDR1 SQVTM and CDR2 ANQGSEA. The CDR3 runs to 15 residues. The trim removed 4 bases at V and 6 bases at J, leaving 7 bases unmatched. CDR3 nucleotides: TGCAGCGTTGGAGGGGTACTAGCGGGAGGCAATGAGCAGTTCTTC. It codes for CSVGGVLAGGNEQFF.